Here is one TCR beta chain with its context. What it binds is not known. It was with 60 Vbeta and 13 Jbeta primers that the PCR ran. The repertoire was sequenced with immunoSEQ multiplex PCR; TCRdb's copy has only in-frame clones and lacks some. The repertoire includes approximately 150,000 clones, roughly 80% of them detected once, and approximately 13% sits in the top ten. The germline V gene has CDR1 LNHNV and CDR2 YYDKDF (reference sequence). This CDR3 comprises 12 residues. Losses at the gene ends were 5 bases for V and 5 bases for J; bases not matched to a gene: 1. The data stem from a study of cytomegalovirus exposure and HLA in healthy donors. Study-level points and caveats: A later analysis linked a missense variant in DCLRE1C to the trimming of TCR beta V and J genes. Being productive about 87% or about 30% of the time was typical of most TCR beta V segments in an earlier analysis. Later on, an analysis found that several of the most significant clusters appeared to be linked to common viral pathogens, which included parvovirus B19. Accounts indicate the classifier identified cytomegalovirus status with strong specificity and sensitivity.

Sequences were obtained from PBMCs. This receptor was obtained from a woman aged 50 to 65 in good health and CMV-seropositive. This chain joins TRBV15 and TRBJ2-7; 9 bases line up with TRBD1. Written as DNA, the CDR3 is TGTGCCACCAGCGGGGACAGGGACGAGCAGTACTTC. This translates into CATSGDRDEQYF.